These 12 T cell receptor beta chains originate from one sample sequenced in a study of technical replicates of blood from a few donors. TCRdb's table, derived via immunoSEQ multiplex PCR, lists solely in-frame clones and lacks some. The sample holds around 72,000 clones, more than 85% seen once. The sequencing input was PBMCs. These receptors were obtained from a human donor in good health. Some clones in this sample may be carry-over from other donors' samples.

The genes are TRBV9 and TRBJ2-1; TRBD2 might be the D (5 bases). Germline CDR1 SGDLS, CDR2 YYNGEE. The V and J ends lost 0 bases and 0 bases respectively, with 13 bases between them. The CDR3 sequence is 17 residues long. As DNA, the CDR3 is TGTGCCAGCAGCGTAGGGGGAGATCGCCCCTCCTACAATGAGCAGTTCTTC. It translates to CASSVGGDRPSYNEQFF.

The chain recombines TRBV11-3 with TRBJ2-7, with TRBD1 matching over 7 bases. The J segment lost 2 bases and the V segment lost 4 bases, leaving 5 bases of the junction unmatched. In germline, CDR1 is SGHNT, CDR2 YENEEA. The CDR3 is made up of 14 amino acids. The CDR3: CASSSRDSPYEQYF. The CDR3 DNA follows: TGTGCCAGCAGCTCCCGGGACAGCCCCTACGAGCAGTACTTC.

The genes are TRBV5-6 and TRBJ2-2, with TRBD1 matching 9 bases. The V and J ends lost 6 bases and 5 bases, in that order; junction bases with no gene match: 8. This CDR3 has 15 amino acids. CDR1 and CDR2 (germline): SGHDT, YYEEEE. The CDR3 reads CASKGNRGLTGELFF. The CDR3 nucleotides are TGTGCCAGCAAGGGGAACAGGGGGCTTACCGGGGAGCTGTTTTTT.

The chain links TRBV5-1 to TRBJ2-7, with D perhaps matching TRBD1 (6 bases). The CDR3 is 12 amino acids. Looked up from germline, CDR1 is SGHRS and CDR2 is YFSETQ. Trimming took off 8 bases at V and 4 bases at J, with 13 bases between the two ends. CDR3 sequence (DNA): TGCGCCAGTACATCGACAGGATACGAGCAGTACTTC. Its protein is CASTSTGYEQYF.

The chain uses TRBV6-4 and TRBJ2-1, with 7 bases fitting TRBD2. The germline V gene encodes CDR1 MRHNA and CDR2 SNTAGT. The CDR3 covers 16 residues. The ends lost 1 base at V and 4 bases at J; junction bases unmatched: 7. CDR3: CASSDWGGSNYNEQFF. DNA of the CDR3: TGTGCCAGCAGTGACTGGGGCGGGAGTAATTACAATGAGCAGTTCTTC.

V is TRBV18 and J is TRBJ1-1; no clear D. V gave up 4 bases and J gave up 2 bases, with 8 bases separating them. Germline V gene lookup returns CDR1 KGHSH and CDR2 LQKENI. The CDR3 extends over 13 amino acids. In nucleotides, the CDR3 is TGTGCCAGCTCACAACAGAGAAACACTGAAGCTTTCTTT. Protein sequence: CASSQQRNTEAFF.

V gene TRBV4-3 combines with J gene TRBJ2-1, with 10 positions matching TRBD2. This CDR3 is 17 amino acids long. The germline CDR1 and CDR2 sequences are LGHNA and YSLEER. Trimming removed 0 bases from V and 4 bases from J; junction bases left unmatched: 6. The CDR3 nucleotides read TGCGCCAGCAGCCAAGATCTAGCGGGGGCTCTATACAATGAGCAGTTCTTC. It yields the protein CASSQDLAGALYNEQFF.

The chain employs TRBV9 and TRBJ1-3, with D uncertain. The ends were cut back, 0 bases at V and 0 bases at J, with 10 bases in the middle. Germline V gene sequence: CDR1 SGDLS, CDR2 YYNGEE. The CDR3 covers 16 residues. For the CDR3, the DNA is TGTGCCAGCAGCGTAGCCCCTAGAGACTCTGGAAACACCATATATTTT. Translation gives CASSVAPRDSGNTIYF.

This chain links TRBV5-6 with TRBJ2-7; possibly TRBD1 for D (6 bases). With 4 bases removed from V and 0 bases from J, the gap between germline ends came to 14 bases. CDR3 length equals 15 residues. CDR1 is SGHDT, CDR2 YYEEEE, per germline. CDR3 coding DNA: TGTGCCAGCAGCGGGGATACAGGGACCTCCTACGAGCAGTACTTC. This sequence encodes CASSGDTGTSYEQYF.

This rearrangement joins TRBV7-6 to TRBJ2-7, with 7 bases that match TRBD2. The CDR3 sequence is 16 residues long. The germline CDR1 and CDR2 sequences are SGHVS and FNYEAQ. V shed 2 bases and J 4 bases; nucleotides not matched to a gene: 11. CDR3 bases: TGTGCCAGCAGCTTACCCACAGCGGGACCCGGGTACGAGCAGTACTTC. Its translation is CASSLPTAGPGYEQYF.

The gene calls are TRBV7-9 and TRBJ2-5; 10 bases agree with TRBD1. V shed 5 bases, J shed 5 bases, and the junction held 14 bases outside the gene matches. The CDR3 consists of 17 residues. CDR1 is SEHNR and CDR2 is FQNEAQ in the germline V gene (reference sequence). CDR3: CASSKGTGAKGLETQYF. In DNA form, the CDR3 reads TGTGCCAGCAGCAAAGGGACAGGGGCTAAAGGGCTTGAGACCCAGTACTTC.

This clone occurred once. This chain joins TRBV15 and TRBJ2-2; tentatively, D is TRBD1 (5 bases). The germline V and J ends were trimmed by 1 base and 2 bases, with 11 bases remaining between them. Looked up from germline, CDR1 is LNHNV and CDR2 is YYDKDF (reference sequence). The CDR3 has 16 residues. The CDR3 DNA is TGTGCCACCAGCAGAGTCCTGGGGCCAAACACCGGGGAGCTGTTTTTT. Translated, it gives CATSRVLGPNTGELFF.